This section outlines one T cell receptor beta chain sequence together with its context. This sample was included in a study of blood T cells in healthy people across ages. CDR1 and CDR2 from the germline V gene are LGHNA and YSLEER. The CDR3 length is 13 residues. With 2 bases removed from V and 7 bases from J, the gap between germline ends came to 10 bases. The use of a sample-barcoded 5' primer and a J-beta primer mix characterized a second PCR of about 7 to 12 cycles. Sequencing recovered at least 2.5 million CDR3-containing paired-end reads from each sample. TCRdb ran MiXCR on the 5' RACE reads and lists one entry per CDR3 protein. The data show over 1,300,000 distinct CDR3 sequences, with around 59% seen just once and about 6.7% held by the top ten. Individuals who donated were healthy Caucasians from Russia aged roughly 6 to 95.

The origin of this receptor is a man aged 18 to 29 in good health. This sequence joins TRBV4-3 and TRBJ2-3; tentative D call: TRBD2 (5 bases). Sequencing input: blood. In DNA, the CDR3 is TGCGCCAGCAGCCAAAAACCGGGAAATACGCAGTATTTT. This gives the protein CASSQKPGNTQYF.